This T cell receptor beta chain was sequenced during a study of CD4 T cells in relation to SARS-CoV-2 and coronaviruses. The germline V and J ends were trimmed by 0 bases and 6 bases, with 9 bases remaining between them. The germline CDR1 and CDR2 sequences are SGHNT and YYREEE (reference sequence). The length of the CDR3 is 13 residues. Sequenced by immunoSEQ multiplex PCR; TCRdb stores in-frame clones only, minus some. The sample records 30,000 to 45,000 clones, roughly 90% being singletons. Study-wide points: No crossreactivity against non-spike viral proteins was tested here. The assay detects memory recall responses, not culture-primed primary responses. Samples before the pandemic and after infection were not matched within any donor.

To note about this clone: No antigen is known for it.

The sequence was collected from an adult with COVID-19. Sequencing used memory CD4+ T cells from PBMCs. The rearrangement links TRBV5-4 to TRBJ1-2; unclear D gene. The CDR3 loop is CASSLGRTNGYTF. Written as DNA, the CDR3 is TGTGCCAGCAGCTTGGGCCGGACTAATGGCTACACCTTC.